Sequencing of this TCR beta chain was carried out in a study of shared clonotypes between healthy human individuals. The overall study: Each donor's CD4 naive and CD4 memory cells filled three plates apiece, CD8 naive two, and CD8 memory one.

With regard to this clone: Its antigen is unknown.

Study observations and caveats: Compared with clonotypes that all four donors shared, non-shared clonotypes had lower generation probabilities.

The CDR3 loop spans 18 amino acids. Germline lookup yields CDR1 SGHVS and CDR2 FQNEAQ. Trimming cost V 2 bases and J 3 bases; bases outside gene matches: 10. TCRdb keeps only in-frame clones here, not all; method: immunoSEQ multiplex PCR. The table has 550,000 to 800,000 clones, approximately 74% seen once. This clonotype was obtained from a woman in her 30s in good health. Material: memory CD4+ T cells sorted from blood. Subset reported: CD45RA-negative fraction. The V gene is TRBV7-8, the J gene TRBJ1-5, with TRBD1 identical over 10 bases. CDR3 amino acids: CASSLITGTGVLNQPQHF. As DNA, the CDR3 is TGTGCCAGCAGCTTAATAACCGGGACAGGGGTCCTCAATCAGCCCCAGCATTTT. Full variable domain (missing parts from reference TRBV7-8 and TRBJ1-5): GAGVSQSPRYKVAKRGQDVALRCDPISGHVSLFWYQQALGQGPEFLTYFQNEAQLDKSGLPSDRFFAERPEGSVSTLKIQRTQQEDSAVYLCASSLITGTGVLNQPQHFGDGTRLSIL.